These T cell receptor beta chains were read from a single sample in a study of shared clonotypes between healthy human individuals. Measured with immunoSEQ multiplex PCR; TCRdb has only the in-frame clones, and not every one. The data contain some 2 million clones, approximately 94% of them seen just once; the ten biggest clones take up around 1.1%. Material for sequencing was naive CD8+ T cells sorted from blood. The receptors stem from a man aged 18-30 years in good health. Each CDR3 is given with its conserved first and last residue. The D gene is left open where the match is weak. A row's size may be missing; if present it is once, few, many or a size class.

V gene	D gene	clone size	J gene	CDR3 protein	CDR3 DNA
TRBV27	NA	once	TRBJ2-2	CASSLQAGELFF	TGTGCCAGCAGTTTACAGGCAGGGGAGCTGTTTTTT
TRBV6-5	TRBD1	NA	TRBJ2-5	CASSSDREMLGETQYF	TGTGCCAGCAGTTCGGACAGGGAGATGCTGGGTGAGACCCAGTACTTC
TRBV5-5	TRBD1	NA	TRBJ2-7	CASSAEQGTTYEQYF	TGTGCCAGCAGCGCTGAACAGGGGACAACCTACGAGCAGTACTTC
TRBV6-1	NA	NA	TRBJ2-2	CASRGTTLWLFF	TGTGCCAGCAGGGGGACCACCCTATGGCTGTTTTTT
TRBV5-4	NA	NA	TRBJ1-1	CASSLFYPGERTEAFF	TGTGCCAGCAGCTTGTTTTATCCAGGGGAGAGGACTGAAGCTTTCTTT
TRBV29-1	NA	NA	TRBJ2-2	CSVEDSGGGNTGELFF	TGCAGCGTTGAAGATTCCGGGGGCGGGAACACCGGGGAGCTGTTTTTT
TRBV11-2	NA	NA	TRBJ1-1	CASSWTQNTEAFF	TGTGCCAGCAGTTGGACACAGAACACTGAAGCTTTCTTT
TRBV15	NA	NA	TRBJ2-1	CATSRDHGGSNEQFF	TGTGCCACCAGCAGAGATCATGGGGGGAGCAATGAGCAGTTCTTC
TRBV9	TRBD1	NA	TRBJ1-2	CASSPTGTVYGYTF	TGTGCCAGCAGCCCCACCGGGACAGTCTATGGCTACACCTTC
TRBV5-6	TRBD1	NA	TRBJ2-7	CASSLYQGVPYEQYF	TGTGCCAGCAGCTTGTATCAGGGGGTACCTTACGAGCAGTACTTC
TRBV18	TRBD2	NA	TRBJ2-2	CASSPLPTSGGHRELFF	TGTGCCAGCTCACCACTTCCGACTAGCGGGGGTCACCGGGAGCTGTTTTTT
TRBV28	TRBD2	NA	TRBJ2-5	CASSLLGAGEETQYF	TGTGCCAGCAGTTTATTGGGAGCGGGGGAAGAGACCCAGTACTTC
TRBV30	TRBD1	NA	TRBJ2-2	CAYTGVNAGELFF	TGTGCCTATACAGGGGTGAACGCCGGGGAGCTGTTTTTT
TRBV2	NA	NA	TRBJ2-2	CASSESWGGTGELFF	TGTGCCAGCAGTGAAAGTTGGGGCGGTACCGGGGAGCTGTTTTTT
TRBV19	TRBD1	NA	TRBJ1-5	CASSIGGGLSNQPQHF	TGTGCCAGTAGTATAGGAGGGGGCTTGAGCAATCAGCCCCAGCATTTT
TRBV5-4	TRBD1	NA	TRBJ1-2	CASSPWTGGGYTF	TGTGCCAGCAGCCCATGGACAGGGGGCGGCTACACCTTC
TRBV2	NA	NA	TRBJ2-7	CASSEERNEQYF	TGTGCCAGCAGTGAAGAAAGGAACGAGCAGTACTTC
TRBV27	NA	NA	TRBJ2-5	CASSLSGRLQETQYF	TGTGCCAGCAGTTTATCGGGGAGACTCCAAGAGACCCAGTACTTC
TRBV11-2	NA	NA	TRBJ2-5	CASSLDPRTLLETQYF	TGTGCCAGCAGCTTAGATCCCCGGACCCTGCTTGAGACCCAGTACTTC
TRBV25-1	NA	NA	TRBJ2-7	CASRSRGSFSYEQYF	TGTGCCAGCCGGAGTCGGGGGTCGTTCTCCTACGAGCAGTACTTC
TRBV7-2	TRBD2	NA	TRBJ2-7	CASSPGLAGGAYGQYF	TGTGCCAGCAGCCCGGGACTAGCGGGAGGGGCTTACGGGCAGTACTTC
TRBV7-8	TRBD2	few	TRBJ2-7	CASSRHSGRGSYEQYF	TGTGCCAGCAGTCGACATAGCGGGAGGGGGTCCTACGAGCAGTACTTC
TRBV5-6	NA	NA	TRBJ2-5	CASSLEEPGGVNGETQYF	TGTGCCAGCAGCCTGGAAGAACCAGGTGGTGTAAATGGAGAGACCCAGTACTTC